This TCR beta chain was captured in a study of cytomegalovirus exposure and HLA in healthy donors. Study-wide points: Researchers had no immune exposure information except CMV serostatus available. TCR beta V segments were, for the most part, productive about 87% or about 30% of the time in an earlier analysis.

As regards this clone: Its antigen is unknown.

Trimming took 0 bases from V and 1 from J; bases not matched to a gene: 1. The germline CDR1 and CDR2 sequences are MNHEY and SVGAGI. CDR3 length: 16 amino acids. Amplification used 60 Vbeta primers and 13 Jbeta primers. Using immunoSEQ multiplex PCR, the repertoire was profiled, and TCRdb retains in-frame clones only, with some absent. The sample lists some 80,000 clones, 62% occurring once. Regarding donors, all were healthy bone marrow donors. This chain links TRBV6-5 with TRBJ2-3; TRBD2 matches 10 bases. The sample was PBMCs. The clonotype comes from a male donor in good health and CMV-seropositive. This chain's CDR3 is CASSYSLAGGTDTQYF. In DNA form, the CDR3 reads TGTGCCAGCAGTTACTCCCTAGCGGGGGGCACAGATACGCAGTATTTT.